This passage covers 5 T cell receptor beta chains from one sample sequenced in a study of blood T cell repertoires in COVID-19. TCRdb's table, derived via immunoSEQ multiplex PCR, lists solely in-frame clones and lacks some. The sample yields 450,000 to 500,000 clones, around 85% seen once. Material: peripheral blood. Every receptor here comes from a human donor in a cohort sampled during active COVID-19.

The genes are TRBV6-5 and TRBJ2-3; D possibly corresponds to TRBD2 (6 bases). The CDR3 has 14 residues. Trimming removed 7 bases at V and 0 bases at J, with 11 bases between. Germline V CDR1 and CDR2: MNHEY, SVGAGI. The CDR3 sequence: CASNIAASTDTQYF. In nucleotides, the CDR3 is TGTGCCAGCAATATAGCGGCCAGCACAGATACGCAGTATTTT.

The chain uses TRBV7-2 and TRBJ1-5; D uncertain. The CDR3 runs 16 residues. V lost 3 bases and J 0 bases, leaving 12 bases between the germline ends. Germline CDR1 and CDR2: SGHTA and FQGNSA. The CDR3 region has the DNA TGTGCCAGCAGCTTCTTGGGAGGATATAGCAATCAGCCCCAGCATTTT. Encoded protein: CASSFLGGYSNQPQHF.

This chain joins TRBV12-5 and TRBJ2-3; tentatively, D is TRBD1 (6 bases). The germline V gene encodes CDR1 LGHNT and CDR2 FRNRAP. CDR3 length equals 12 residues. Between the trimmed V and J ends, which lost 2 bases and 9 bases, there was a span of 9 bases. CDR3 in DNA: TGTGCTAGTGGTTTGCTGGGACAAACGCAGTATTTT. It is translated as CASGLLGQTQYF.

The chain carries TRBV7-9 and TRBJ2-3; 11 bases are a match to TRBD2. Looked up from germline, CDR1 is SEHNR and CDR2 is FQNEAQ (reference sequence). The V and J ends lost 5 bases and 1 base, in that order; junction bases with no gene match: 8. The CDR3 extends over 17 amino acids. The CDR3 bases are TGTGCCAGCAGCACCAGGCTACTAGCGGGGGGCACAGATACGCAGTATTTT. Translating it yields CASSTRLLAGGTDTQYF.

The CDR3, as DNA: TGTGCCAGCAGTTACGAGGGAGGGCCTACCGGGGAGCTGTTTTTT. It translates to CASSYEGGPTGELFF. The chain combines TRBV6-5 with TRBJ2-2; TRBD2 agrees at 7 bases. With 2 bases clipped from V and 5 bases from J, the junction kept 5 bases outside the gene matches. Germline-derived CDR1 and CDR2 are MNHEY and SVGAGI. The CDR3 runs to 15 residues.